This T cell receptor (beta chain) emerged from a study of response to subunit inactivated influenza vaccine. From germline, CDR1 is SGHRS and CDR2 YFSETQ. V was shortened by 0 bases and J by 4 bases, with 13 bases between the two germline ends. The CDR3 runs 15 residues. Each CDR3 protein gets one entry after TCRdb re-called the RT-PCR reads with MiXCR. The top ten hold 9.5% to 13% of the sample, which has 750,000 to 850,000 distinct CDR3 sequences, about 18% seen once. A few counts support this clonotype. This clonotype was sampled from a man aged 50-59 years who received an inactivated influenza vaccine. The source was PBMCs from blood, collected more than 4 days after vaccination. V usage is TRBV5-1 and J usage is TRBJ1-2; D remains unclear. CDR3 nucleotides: TGCGCCAGCAGCTTGGAGGCAGCGGACCCCTATGGCTACACCTTC. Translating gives CASSLEAADPYGYTF.